The rows below give T cell receptor beta chains drawn from one sample of a study of cytomegalovirus exposure and HLA in healthy donors. The repertoire was sequenced with immunoSEQ multiplex PCR; TCRdb's copy has only in-frame clones and lacks some. The sample holds about 190,000 clones, about 85% seen once. The specimen sequenced was PBMCs. The receptors shown here come from a woman between 45 and 65 years old in good health and CMV-seropositive. Both conserved end residues are part of each CDR3. A D gene is named only where the DNA matches it firmly. Size values are once, few and many counts, or a class for expanded clones, and some rows have none.

>.|TRBD2|TRBJ2-1|TRBV6-6
CASSYTGGTLDEQFF
TGTGCCAGCAGTTACACCGGGGGGACCCTCGATGAGCAGTTCTTC
>.|.|TRBJ1-1|TRBV7-8
CASSLSRLNTEAFF
TGTGCCAGCAGCCTTTCCAGGTTGAACACTGAAGCTTTCTTT
>.|TRBD2|TRBJ2-7|TRBV10-1
CASSGGLADGEQYF
TGCGCCAGCAGTGGGGGACTAGCGGATGGCGAGCAGTACTTC
>.|TRBD2|TRBJ2-3|TRBV7-2
CASSLARLAGAKDTQYF
TGTGCCAGCAGCTTAGCAAGATTAGCGGGGGCCAAAGATACGCAGTATTTT
>.|.|TRBJ1-6|TRBV4-1
CASSQVVSPGSPLHF
TGCGCCAGCAGCCAAGTTGTCAGCCCGGGTTCACCCCTCCACTTT
>.|TRBD1|TRBJ1-1|TRBV2
CASSGWDRSGAFF
TGTGCCAGCAGTGGGTGGGACAGGTCGGGGGCTTTCTTT
>few|.|TRBJ2-2|TRBV6-5
CASSYGRPVNTGELFF
TGTGCCAGCAGTTACGGGCGTCCGGTAAACACCGGGGAGCTGTTTTTT
>.|.|TRBJ1-5|TRBV10-2
CASSDRAGNQPQHF
TGCGCCAGCAGTGACAGGGCGGGCAATCAGCCCCAGCATTTT
>.|TRBD1|TRBJ1-4|TRBV27
CASSRQGAGNEKLFF
TGTGCCAGCAGTCGACAGGGGGCCGGTAATGAAAAACTGTTTTTT
>.|TRBD2|TRBJ2-3|TRBV18
CASSLAASGGGPDTQYF
TGTGCCAGCTCGCTCGCGGCTAGCGGGGGGGGGCCAGATACGCAGTATTTT
>.|.|TRBJ1-1|TRBV7-2
CASNQVGTEAFF
TGTGCCAGCAACCAGGTGGGCACTGAAGCTTTCTTT
>.|TRBD1|TRBJ1-6|TRBV6-5
CATQLGDRNSPLHF
TGTGCCACCCAACTGGGGGACAGAAATTCACCCCTCCACTTT
>.|.|TRBJ2-3|TRBV18
CASSPPKGGAADTQYF
TGTGCCAGCTCACCACCTAAAGGGGGGGCCGCAGATACGCAGTATTTT
>.|TRBD2|TRBJ2-1|TRBV7-2
CASSWDYSYNEQFF
TGTGCCAGCAGCTGGGACTACTCCTACAATGAGCAGTTCTTC
>few|.|TRBJ2-2|TRBV11-1
CASSLGGRNTGELFF
TGTGCCAGCAGCTTAGGCGGCCGAAACACCGGGGAGCTGTTTTTT
>.|TRBD1|TRBJ2-7|TRBV29-1
CSVSGQGGQYEQYF
TGCAGCGTATCCGGACAGGGAGGCCAGTACGAGCAGTACTTC
>once|.|TRBJ1-5|TRBV10-3
CAITPDGNQPQHF
TGTGCCATCACCCCCGACGGGAATCAGCCCCAGCATTTT
>once|TRBD1|TRBJ2-7|TRBV19
CASRQGAYEQYF
TGTGCCAGTAGACAGGGGGCCTACGAGCAGTACTTC
>.|TRBD2|TRBJ2-7|TRBV28
CASSFSGTSSYEQYF
TGTGCCAGCAGTTTCTCCGGGACTAGCTCCTACGAGCAGTACTTC
>.|TRBD1|TRBJ1-5|TRBV27
CASSTRDRGTRDQPQHF
TGTGCCAGCAGTACTCGGGACAGGGGAACGCGGGATCAGCCCCAGCATTTT
>.|.|TRBJ1-2|TRBV28
CASRFGVRGAGGYTF
TGTGCCAGCAGATTCGGGGTTCGGGGGGCGGGAGGCTACACCTTC
>.|.|TRBJ1-1|TRBV4-1
CASSLGGRNTEAFF
TGCGCCAGCAGCTTGGGAGGGCGGAACACTGAAGCTTTCTTT
>.|.|TRBJ1-5|TRBV7-9
CASSLAGDSNQPQHF
TGTGCCAGCAGCTTAGCAGGGGATAGCAATCAGCCCCAGCATTTT
>.|.|TRBJ2-7|TRBV2
CASVGQLQSYEQYF
TGTGCCAGTGTCGGACAGCTCCAATCCTACGAGCAGTACTTC
>.|.|TRBJ2-3|TRBV18
CASSRAPGSSPTSTDTQYF
TGTGCCAGCTCACGAGCCCCGGGGTCTAGCCCCACTAGCACAGATACGCAGTATTTT
>.|TRBD1|TRBJ2-7|TRBV27
CASSLYRDRGYEQYF
TGTGCCAGCAGTTTATACCGGGACAGGGGCTACGAGCAGTACTTC
>.|TRBD1|TRBJ1-1|TRBV6-1
CASRTGFTEAFF
TGTGCTAGCCGGACAGGGTTCACTGAAGCTTTCTTT
>once|TRBD1|TRBJ2-2|TRBV5-4
CASSRPLDSGGAGELFF
TGTGCCAGCAGTCGACCACTCGATTCAGGGGGCGCCGGGGAGCTGTTTTTT
>.|.|TRBJ1-4|TRBV18
CASSPLEGRKLFF
TGTGCCAGCTCACCACTCGAAGGGAGGAAACTGTTTTTT
>.|.|TRBJ1-5|TRBV23-1
CASSHRTRDINQPQHF
TGCGCCAGCAGTCATCGAACCCGGGACATCAATCAGCCCCAGCATTTT
>.|TRBD1|TRBJ1-1|TRBV19
CATRQGSTEAFF
TGTGCCACTAGACAGGGAAGCACTGAAGCTTTCTTT
>.|.|TRBJ2-1|TRBV5-5
CASSLKGPFYNEQFF
TGTGCCAGCAGCTTGAAGGGGCCGTTTTACAATGAGCAGTTCTTC
>.|TRBD2|TRBJ2-5|TRBV7-3
CASSSGTSGGPGGETQYF
TGTGCCAGCAGCTCAGGGACTAGCGGGGGGCCAGGGGGAGAGACCCAGTACTTC
>few|.|TRBJ1-2|TRBV4-3
CASSQALGQTYGYTF
TGCGCCAGCAGCCAAGCCCTGGGGCAGACCTATGGCTACACCTTC
>.|.|TRBJ2-4|TRBV21-1
CASSILGGGNIQYF
TGTGCCAGCAGCATCCTGGGAGGGGGAAACATTCAGTACTTC
>.|TRBD1|TRBJ2-7|TRBV29-1
CSVRSQGANVRSYEQYF
TGCAGCGTGAGGAGTCAGGGGGCAAATGTACGTTCCTACGAGCAGTACTTC
>.|.|TRBJ1-4|TRBV4-3
CASSQQGGEEKLFF
TGCGCCAGCAGCCAACAGGGAGGAGAAGAAAAACTGTTTTTT
>.|TRBD1|TRBJ2-1|TRBV6-5
CASSLPTGGWQFF
TGTGCCAGCAGTTTACCTACAGGGGGCTGGCAGTTCTTC
>.|.|TRBJ2-2|TRBV4-2
CASSPPSARPGELFF
TGTGCCAGCAGCCCTCCATCGGCCAGGCCCGGGGAGCTGTTTTTT
>.|.|TRBJ1-6|TRBV30
CAWSVLIQRPPLHF
TGTGCCTGGAGTGTACTTATCCAACGTCCGCCCCTCCACTTT
>once|.|TRBJ1-6|TRBV30
CAWAPDLNSPLHF
TGTGCCTGGGCCCCAGATCTCAATTCACCCCTCCACTTT
>few|TRBD1|TRBJ1-5|TRBV6-5
CARDRGPRVKPQHF
TGTGCCAGAGACAGGGGGCCGAGGGTTAAGCCCCAGCATTTT
>.|TRBD1|TRBJ1-6|TRBV10-3
CAISESGQDNSPLHF
TGTGCCATCAGTGAGTCGGGACAGGACAATTCACCCCTCCACTTT